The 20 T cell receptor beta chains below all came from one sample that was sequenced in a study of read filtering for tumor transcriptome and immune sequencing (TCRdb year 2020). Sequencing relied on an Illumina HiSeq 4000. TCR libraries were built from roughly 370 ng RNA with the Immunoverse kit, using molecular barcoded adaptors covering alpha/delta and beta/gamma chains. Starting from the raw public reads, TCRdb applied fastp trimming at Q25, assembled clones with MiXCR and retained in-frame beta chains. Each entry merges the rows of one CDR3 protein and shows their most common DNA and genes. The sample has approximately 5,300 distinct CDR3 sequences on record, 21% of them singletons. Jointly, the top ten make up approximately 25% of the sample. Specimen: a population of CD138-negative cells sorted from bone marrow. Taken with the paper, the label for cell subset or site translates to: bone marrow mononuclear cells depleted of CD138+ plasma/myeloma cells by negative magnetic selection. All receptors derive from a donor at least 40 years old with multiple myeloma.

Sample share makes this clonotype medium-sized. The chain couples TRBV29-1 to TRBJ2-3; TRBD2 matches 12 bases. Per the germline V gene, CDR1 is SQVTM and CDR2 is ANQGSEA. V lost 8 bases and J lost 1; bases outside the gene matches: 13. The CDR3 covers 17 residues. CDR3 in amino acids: CSQASGRAVTGTDTQYF. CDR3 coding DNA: TGCAGCCAAGCTAGCGGGAGGGCCGTTACTGGCACAGATACGCAGTATTTT.

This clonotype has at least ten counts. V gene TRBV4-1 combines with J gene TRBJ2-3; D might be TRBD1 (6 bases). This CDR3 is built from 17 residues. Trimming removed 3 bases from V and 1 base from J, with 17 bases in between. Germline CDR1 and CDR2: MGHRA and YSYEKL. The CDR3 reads CASSHPRGGFRTDTQYF. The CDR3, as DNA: TGCGCCAGCAGCCACCCCAGAGGGGGATTTCGCACAGATACGCAGTATTTT.

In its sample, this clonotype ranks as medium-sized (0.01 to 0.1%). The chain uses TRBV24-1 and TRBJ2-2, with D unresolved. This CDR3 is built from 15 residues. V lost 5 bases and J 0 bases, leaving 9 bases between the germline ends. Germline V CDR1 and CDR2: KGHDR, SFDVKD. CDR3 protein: CATSAQSANTGELFF. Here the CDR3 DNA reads TGTGCCACCAGTGCTCAGAGCGCGAACACCGGGGAGCTGTTTTTT.

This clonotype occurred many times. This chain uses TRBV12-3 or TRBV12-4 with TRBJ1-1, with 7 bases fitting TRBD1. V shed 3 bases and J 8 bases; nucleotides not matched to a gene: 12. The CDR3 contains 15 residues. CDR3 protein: CASSFSGDLQGEAFF. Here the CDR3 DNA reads TGTGCCAGCAGTTTTTCAGGGGACCTACAGGGGGAAGCTTTCTTT.

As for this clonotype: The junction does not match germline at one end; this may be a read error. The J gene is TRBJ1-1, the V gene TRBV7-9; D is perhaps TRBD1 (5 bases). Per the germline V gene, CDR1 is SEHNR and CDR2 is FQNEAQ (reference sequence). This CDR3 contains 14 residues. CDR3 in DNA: TGTGCCTGCAGCGGACCGGGGGGTGGCACTGAAGCTTTCTTT. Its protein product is CACSGPGGGTEAFF.

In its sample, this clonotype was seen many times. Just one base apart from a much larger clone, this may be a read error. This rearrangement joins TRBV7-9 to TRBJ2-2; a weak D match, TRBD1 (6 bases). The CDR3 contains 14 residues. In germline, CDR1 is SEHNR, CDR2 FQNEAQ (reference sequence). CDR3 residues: CASSLAAGAGEPFF. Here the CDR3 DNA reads TGTGCCAGCAGCTTAGCTGCAGGGGCCGGGGAGCCGTTTTTT.

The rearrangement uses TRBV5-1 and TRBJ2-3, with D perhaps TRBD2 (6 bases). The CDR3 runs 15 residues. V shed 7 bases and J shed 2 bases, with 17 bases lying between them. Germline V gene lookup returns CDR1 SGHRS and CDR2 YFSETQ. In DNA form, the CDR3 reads TGCGCCAGCGGCTCGGAGTCGCGGGACACAGATACGCAGTATTTT. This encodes CASGSESRDTDTQYF. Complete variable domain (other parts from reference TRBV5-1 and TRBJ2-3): KAGVTQTPRYLIKTRGQQVTLSCSPISGHRSVSWYQQTPGQGLQFLFEYFSETQRNKGNFPGRFSGRQFSNSRSEMNVSTLELGDSALYLCASGSESRDTDTQYFGPGTRLTVL.

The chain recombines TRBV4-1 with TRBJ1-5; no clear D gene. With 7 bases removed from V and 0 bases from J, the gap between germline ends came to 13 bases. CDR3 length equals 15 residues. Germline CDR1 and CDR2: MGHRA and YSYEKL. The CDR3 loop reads CASTPTQSSNQPQHF. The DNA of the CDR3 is TGCGCCAGCACCCCTACCCAAAGTAGCAATCAGCCCCAGCATTTT.

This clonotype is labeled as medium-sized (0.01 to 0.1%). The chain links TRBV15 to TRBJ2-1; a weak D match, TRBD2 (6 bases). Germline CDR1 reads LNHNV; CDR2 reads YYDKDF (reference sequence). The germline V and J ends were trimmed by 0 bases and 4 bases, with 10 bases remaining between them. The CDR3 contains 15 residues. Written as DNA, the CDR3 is TGTGCCACCAGCAGAGATCGCGGGGAGTACAATGAGCAGTTCTTC. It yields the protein CATSRDRGEYNEQFF.

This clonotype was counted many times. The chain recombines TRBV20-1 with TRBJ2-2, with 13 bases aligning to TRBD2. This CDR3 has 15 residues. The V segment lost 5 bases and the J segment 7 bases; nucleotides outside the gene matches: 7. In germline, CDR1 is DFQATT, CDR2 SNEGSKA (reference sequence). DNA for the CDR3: TGCAGTGCTCAACTAGCGGGAGGGCCAGACGGGGAGCTGTTTTTT. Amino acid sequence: CSAQLAGGPDGELFF.

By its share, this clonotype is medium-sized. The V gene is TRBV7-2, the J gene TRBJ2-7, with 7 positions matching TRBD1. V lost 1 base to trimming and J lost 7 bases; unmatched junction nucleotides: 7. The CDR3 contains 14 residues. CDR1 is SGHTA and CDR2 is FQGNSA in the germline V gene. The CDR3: CASSLEWGQPEQYF. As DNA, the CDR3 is TGTGCCAGCAGCTTAGAATGGGGACAGCCAGAGCAGTACTTC.

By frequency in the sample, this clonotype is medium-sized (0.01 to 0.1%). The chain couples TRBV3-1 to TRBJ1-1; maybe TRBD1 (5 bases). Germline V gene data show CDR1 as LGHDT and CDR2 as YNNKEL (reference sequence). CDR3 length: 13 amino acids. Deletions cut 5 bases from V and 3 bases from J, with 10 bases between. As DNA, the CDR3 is TGTGCCAGCAGCGGCTGGGGGGACACTGAAGCTTTCTTT. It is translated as CASSGWGDTEAFF.

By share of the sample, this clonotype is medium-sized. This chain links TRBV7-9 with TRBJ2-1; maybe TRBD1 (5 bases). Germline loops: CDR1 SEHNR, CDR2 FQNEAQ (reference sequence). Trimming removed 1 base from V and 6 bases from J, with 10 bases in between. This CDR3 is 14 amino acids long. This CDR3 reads CASSLGGQGNEQFF. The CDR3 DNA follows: TGTGCCAGCAGCTTAGGTGGGCAGGGCAATGAGCAGTTCTTC. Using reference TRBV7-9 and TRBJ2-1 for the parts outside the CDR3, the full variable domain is DTGVSQNPRHKITKRGQNVTFRCDPISEHNRLYWYRQTLGQGPEFLTYFQNEAQLEKSRLLSDRFSAERPKGSFSTLEIQRTEQGDSAMYLCASSLGGQGNEQFFGPGTRLTVL.

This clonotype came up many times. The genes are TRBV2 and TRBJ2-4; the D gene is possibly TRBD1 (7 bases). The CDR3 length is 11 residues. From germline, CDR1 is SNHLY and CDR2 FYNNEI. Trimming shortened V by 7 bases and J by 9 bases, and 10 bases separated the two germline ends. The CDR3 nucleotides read TGTGCCAGCAAGCAGGGGGGCATTCAGTACTTC. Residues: CASKQGGIQYF.

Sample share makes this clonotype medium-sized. The CDR3 loop reads CSVEGGANTGELFF. The CDR3 DNA sequence: TGCAGCGTTGAGGGGGGAGCGAACACCGGGGAGCTGTTTTTT. V is TRBV29-1 and J is TRBJ2-2; possibly TRBD2 for D (6 bases). Deletions cut 3 bases from V and 0 bases from J, with 8 bases between. Germline-derived CDR1 and CDR2 are SQVTM and ANQGSEA. CDR3 length: 14 residues.

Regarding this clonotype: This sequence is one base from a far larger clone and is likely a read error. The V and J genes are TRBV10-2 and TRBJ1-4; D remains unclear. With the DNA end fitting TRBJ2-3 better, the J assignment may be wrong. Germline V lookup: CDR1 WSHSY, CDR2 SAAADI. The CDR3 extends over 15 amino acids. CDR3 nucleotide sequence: TGCGCCAGCAGTCAGGAAGTGACGAGCACAAATACGCAGTATTTT. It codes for CASSQEVTSTNTQYF.

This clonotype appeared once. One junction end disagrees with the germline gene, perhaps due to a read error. The CDR3 sequence is CSSSPGAGVNQPQHF. CDR3 DNA: TGTTCCAGCAGCCCCGGGGCGGGGGTCAATCAGCCCCAGCATTTT. This rearrangement joins TRBV25-1 to TRBJ1-5; tentatively, D is TRBD1 (5 bases). The length of the CDR3 is 15 residues. Germline V lookup: CDR1 MGHDK, CDR2 SYGVNS.

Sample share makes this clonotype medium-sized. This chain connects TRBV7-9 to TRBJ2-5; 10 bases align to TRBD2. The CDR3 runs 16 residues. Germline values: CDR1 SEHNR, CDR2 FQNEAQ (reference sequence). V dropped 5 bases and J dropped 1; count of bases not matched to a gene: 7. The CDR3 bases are TGTGCCAGCAGCCCCACTAGCGGGGTGACCCAAGAGACCCAGTACTTC. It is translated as CASSPTSGVTQETQYF.

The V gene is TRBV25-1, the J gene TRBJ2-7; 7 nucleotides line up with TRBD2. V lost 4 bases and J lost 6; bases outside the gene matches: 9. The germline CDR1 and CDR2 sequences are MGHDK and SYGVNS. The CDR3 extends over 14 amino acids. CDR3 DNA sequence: TGTGCCAGCAGTGGATTGGGCGGGAGTTCCGAGCAGTACTTC. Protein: CASSGLGGSSEQYF.

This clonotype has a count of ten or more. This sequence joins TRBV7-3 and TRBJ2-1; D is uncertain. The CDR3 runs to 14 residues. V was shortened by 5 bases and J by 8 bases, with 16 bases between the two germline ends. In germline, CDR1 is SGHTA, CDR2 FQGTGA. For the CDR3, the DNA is TGTGCCAGCAGCAGGTATGGCTTTGGGGATGAGCAGTTCTTC. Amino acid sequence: CASSRYGFGDEQFF.